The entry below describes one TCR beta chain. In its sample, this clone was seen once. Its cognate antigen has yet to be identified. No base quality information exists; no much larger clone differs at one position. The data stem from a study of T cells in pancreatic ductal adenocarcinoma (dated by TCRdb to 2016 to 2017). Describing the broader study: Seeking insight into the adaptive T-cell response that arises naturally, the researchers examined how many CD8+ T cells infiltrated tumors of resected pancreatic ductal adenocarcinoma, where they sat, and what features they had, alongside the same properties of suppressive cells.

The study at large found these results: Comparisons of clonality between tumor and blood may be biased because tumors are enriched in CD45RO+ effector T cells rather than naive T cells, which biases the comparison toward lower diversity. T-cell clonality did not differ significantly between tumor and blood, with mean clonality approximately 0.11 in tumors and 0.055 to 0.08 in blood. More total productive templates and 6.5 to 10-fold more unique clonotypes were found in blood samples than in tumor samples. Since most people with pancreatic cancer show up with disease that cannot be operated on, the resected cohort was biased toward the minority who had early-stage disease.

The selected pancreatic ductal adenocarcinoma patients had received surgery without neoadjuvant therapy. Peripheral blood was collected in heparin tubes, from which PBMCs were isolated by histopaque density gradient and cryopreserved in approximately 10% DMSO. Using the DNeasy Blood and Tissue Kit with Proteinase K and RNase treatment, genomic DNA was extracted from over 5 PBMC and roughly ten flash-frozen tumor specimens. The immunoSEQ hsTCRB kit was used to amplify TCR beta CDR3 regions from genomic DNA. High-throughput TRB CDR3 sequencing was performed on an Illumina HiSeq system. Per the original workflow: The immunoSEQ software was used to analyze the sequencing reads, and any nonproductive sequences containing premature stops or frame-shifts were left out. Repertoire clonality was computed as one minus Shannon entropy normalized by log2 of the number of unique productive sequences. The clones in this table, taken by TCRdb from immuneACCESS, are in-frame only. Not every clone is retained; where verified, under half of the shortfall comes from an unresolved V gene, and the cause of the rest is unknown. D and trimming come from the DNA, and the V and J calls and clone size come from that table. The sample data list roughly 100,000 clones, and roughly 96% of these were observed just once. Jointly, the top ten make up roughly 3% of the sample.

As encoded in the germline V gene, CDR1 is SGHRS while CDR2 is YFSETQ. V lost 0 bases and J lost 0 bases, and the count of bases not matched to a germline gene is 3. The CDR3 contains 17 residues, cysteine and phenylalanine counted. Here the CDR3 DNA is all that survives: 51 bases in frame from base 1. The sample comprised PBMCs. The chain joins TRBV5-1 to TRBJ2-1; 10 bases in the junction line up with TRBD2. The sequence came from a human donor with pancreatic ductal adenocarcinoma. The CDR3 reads CASSLVSGGSSYNEQFF. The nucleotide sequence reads TGCGCCAGCAGCTTGGTTAGCGGGGGGAGCTCCTACAATGAGCAGTTCTTC.